This T cell receptor beta chain was documented in a study of early T cells in non-severe SARS-CoV-2 infection. Study information: Bulk RNA from unsorted whole blood was sequenced; chains were unpaired.

V was trimmed by 0 bases and J by 4 bases, leaving 12 bases between them. This CDR3 comprises 15 residues. Germline-derived CDR1 and CDR2 are MNHEY and SVGAGI. Attachment of unique molecular identifiers was made to individual cDNA molecules. TCRdb recomputed calls from the 5' RACE reads with MiXCR, one row per CDR3 protein. Of 75,000 or so distinct CDR3 sequences in the sample, 12% were seen once. This clonotype was seen a handful of times. Its antigen is currently unknown. General study findings and limits: The matching step, a VDJdb search, favored anti-spike CD8 responses and missed private and CD4 specificities.

Sequencing input: whole blood. The V call is TRBV6-5, the J call TRBJ1-2; D might be TRBD1 (5 bases). The TCR comes from an adult who was a healthcare worker with PCR-confirmed SARS-CoV-2 infection or an uninfected control (not recorded which). The CDR3 reads CASSYSSQGGYGYTF. CDR3 in DNA: TGTGCCAGCAGTTACTCGTCCCAGGGTGGCTATGGCTACACCTTC.